This TCR beta chain comes out of a study of shared clonotypes between healthy human individuals. Methods used by the authors: In the immunoSEQ data, sequences were junction-only and lacked quality scores, so filtering differed. The method was immunoSEQ multiplex PCR; TCRdb's version includes in-frame clones alone and lacks a portion of them. V and J calls and clone size come straight from that table; D and trimming were deduced from the DNA. The sample lists about 690,000 clones; 90% were seen once. The CDR3 runs to 15 residues. Trimming cost V 1 base and J 0 bases, with 10 bases left between them. Germline V gives CDR1 SGHVS, CDR2 FNYEAQ. This clone was recorded only once. Its antigen is unknown. Points from the study as a whole: The study found approximately 5% of naive CD4 clonotypes shared across a few donors. Sampling included only blood; tissue repertoires likely differ.

The clonotype originates from a man aged 18 to 29 in good health. Some clones in this sample may be carry-over from other donors' samples. Sequenced sample: memory CD8+ T cells from PBMCs. The subset denotes: CD45RO+ cells pooled with CCR7-negative TemRA cells. V usage is TRBV7-6 and J usage is TRBJ2-7; D possibly matches TRBD1 or TRBD2 (5 bases each). The CDR3 DNA sequence: TGTGCCAGCAGCTTAGACTGGGGGAACTCCTACGAGCAGTACTTC. Translation gives CASSLDWGNSYEQYF.